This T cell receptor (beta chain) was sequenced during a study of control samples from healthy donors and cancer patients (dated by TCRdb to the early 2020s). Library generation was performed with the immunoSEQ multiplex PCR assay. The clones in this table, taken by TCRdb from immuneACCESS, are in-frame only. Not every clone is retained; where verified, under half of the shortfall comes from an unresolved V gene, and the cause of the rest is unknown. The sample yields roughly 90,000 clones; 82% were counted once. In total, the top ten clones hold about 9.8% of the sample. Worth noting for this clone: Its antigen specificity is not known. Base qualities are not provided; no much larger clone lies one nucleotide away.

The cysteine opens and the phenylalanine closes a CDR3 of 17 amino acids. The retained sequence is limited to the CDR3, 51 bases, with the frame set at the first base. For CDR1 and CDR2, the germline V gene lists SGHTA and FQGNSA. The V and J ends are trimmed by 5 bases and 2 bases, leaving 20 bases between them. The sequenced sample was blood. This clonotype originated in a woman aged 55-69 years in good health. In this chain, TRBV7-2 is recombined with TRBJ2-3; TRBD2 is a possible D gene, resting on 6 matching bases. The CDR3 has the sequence CASSGAYAGTLTDTQYF. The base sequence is TGTGCCAGCAGCGGCGCCTACGCGGGGACTCTCACAGATACGCAGTATTTT.